This is a list of T cell receptor beta chains from one sample in a study of blood T cell repertoires in COVID-19. Profiled with immunoSEQ multiplex PCR; TCRdb holds only in-frame clones, not every one. The table shows 200,000 to 300,000 clones, with approximately 83% occurring only once. The sample taken for sequencing was PBMCs or T cells enriched from blood (not recorded which). These receptors originate from a woman aged 40 to 50 with acute COVID-19. Each CDR3 is given with its conserved first and last residue. The order of the fields is J gene, D gene, V gene, clone size, CDR3 protein, CDR3 DNA. The D gene is left open where the match is weak. Size is omitted from some rows. Given values are once, few, many or a class for expanded clones.

>TRBJ2-2|NA|TRBV29-1|few
CSVEGGGGTGELFF
TGCAGCGTTGAAGGGGGAGGGGGCACCGGGGAGCTGTTTTTT
>TRBJ2-7|TRBD1|TRBV19|NA
CASSIGRGLYEQYF
TGTGCCAGTAGTATAGGCAGGGGGCTCTACGAGCAGTACTTC
>TRBJ2-7|TRBD2|TRBV3-1/TRBV3-2|NA
CASSQSSGDAYEQYF
TGTGCCAGCAGCCAATCTAGCGGGGATGCCTACGAGCAGTACTTC
>TRBJ2-4|NA|TRBV4-1|NA
CASSQVVAEENIQYF
TGCGCCAGCAGCCAAGTAGTGGCCGAGGAAAACATTCAGTACTTC
>TRBJ1-2|TRBD1|TRBV6-5|NA
CASSYRGRDYGYTF
TGTGCCAGCAGTTACAGGGGGCGAGACTATGGCTACACCTTC
>TRBJ2-3|NA|TRBV7-8|NA
CASSLVTSRPTDTQYF
TGTGCCAGCAGCTTAGTAACTAGCCGACCCACAGATACGCAGTATTTT
>TRBJ2-7|NA|TRBV6-5|once
CASRSLYSYEQYF
TGTGCCAGCAGGTCCTTATACTCCTACGAGCAGTACTTC
>TRBJ2-1|TRBD2|TRBV7-6|few
CASTAGGRDEQFF
TGTGCCAGCACAGCGGGGGGTAGGGATGAGCAGTTCTTC
>TRBJ2-1|NA|TRBV3-1/TRBV3-2|NA
CASSPELGAVIHNEQFF
TGTGCCAGCAGCCCTGAACTGGGAGCGGTCATTCACAATGAGCAGTTCTTC
>TRBJ2-7|NA|TRBV19|few
CATSSSSYEQYF
TGTGCCACCTCCTCTAGTTCCTACGAGCAGTACTTC
>TRBJ2-7|NA|TRBV2|NA
CASSRDSSRTYEQYF
TGTGCCAGCAGCCGGGACTCCTCCAGGACCTACGAGCAGTACTTC
>TRBJ2-1|TRBD2|TRBV23-1|NA
CASSQSVSGSPHNEQFF
TGCGCCAGCAGTCAATCGGTTAGCGGGAGTCCCCACAATGAGCAGTTCTTC
>TRBJ1-5|TRBD1|TRBV7-9|once
CASSLAGTANQPQHF
TGTGCCAGCAGCTTAGCCGGGACAGCAAATCAGCCCCAGCATTTT
>TRBJ2-3|TRBD2|TRBV5-1|NA
CASSLPLAGGITDTQYF
TGCGCCAGCAGCTTGCCACTAGCGGGAGGAATTACAGATACGCAGTATTTT
>TRBJ2-7|TRBD1|TRBV12-3/TRBV12-4|NA
CASSPQGFGEQYF
TGTGCCAGCAGTCCACAGGGGTTCGGCGAGCAGTACTTC
>TRBJ1-2|NA|TRBV6-5|few
CASSRDYGYTF
TGTGCCAGCAGCAGGGACTATGGCTACACCTTC
>TRBJ2-1|TRBD1|TRBV7-9|NA
CASSLGDRVTDEQFF
TGTGCCAGCAGCTTAGGGGACAGGGTCACGGATGAGCAGTTCTTC
>TRBJ1-6|NA|TRBV15|NA
CATSRRRDSPLHF
TGTGCCACCAGTCGCCGGCGGGATTCACCCCTCCACTTT
>TRBJ2-1|TRBD2|TRBV11-3|NA
CASSLMSGTYNEQFF
TGTGCCAGCAGCTTAATGAGCGGGACCTACAATGAGCAGTTCTTC
>TRBJ2-4|NA|TRBV21-1|NA
CASDRTVKNIQYF
TGTGCCAGCGATCGGACAGTGAAAAACATTCAGTACTTC
>TRBJ2-1|TRBD2|TRBV6-6|NA
CASSFPREGHEQFF
TGTGCCAGCAGTTTCCCTCGGGAGGGCCATGAGCAGTTCTTC
>TRBJ2-3|TRBD2|TRBV13|NA
CASSPTSGNTDTQYF
TGTGCCAGCAGCCCGACTAGCGGGAACACAGATACGCAGTATTTT
>TRBJ1-4|NA|TRBV5-4|few
CASSLRGYKEKLFF
TGTGCCAGCAGCTTGAGGGGGTATAAGGAGAAACTGTTTTTT
>TRBJ2-4|NA|TRBV4-1|once
CASSQVWVDKAKNIQYF
TGCGCCAGCAGCCAAGTGTGGGTAGACAAAGCCAAAAACATTCAGTACTTC
>TRBJ1-4|NA|TRBV5-1|NA
CASSLAAGGGEKLFF
TGCGCCAGCAGCTTGGCTGCGGGCGGCGGGGAAAAACTGTTTTTT
>TRBJ2-1|NA|TRBV29-1|NA
CSVGSSVGEQFF
TGCAGCGTGGGATCTAGCGTCGGTGAGCAGTTCTTC
>TRBJ1-6|NA|TRBV12-3/TRBV12-4|NA
CASSIGQSTPLHF
TGTGCCAGCAGTATCGGACAGTCAACACCCCTCCACTTT
>TRBJ2-7|NA|TRBV11-2|NA
CASSPLAGSEQYF
TGTGCCAGCAGCCCCTTGGCGGGAAGTGAGCAGTACTTC
>TRBJ1-6|TRBD1|TRBV19|NA
CASRPGTGTNSPLHF
TGTGCCAGTAGACCGGGGACAGGGACGAATTCACCCCTCCACTTT
>TRBJ2-2|NA|TRBV5-1|once
CASKVLGNTGELFF
TGCGCCAGCAAAGTTCTAGGGAACACCGGGGAGCTGTTTTTT
>TRBJ2-3|TRBD1|TRBV19|NA
CASNRPGQSTDTQYF
TGTGCCAGTAACCGACCGGGACAGAGCACAGATACGCAGTATTTT
>TRBJ2-1|NA|TRBV5-8|NA
CASSLAGWGGNEQFF
TGTGCCAGCAGCTTGGCTGGGTGGGGCGGCAATGAGCAGTTCTTC
>TRBJ2-5|TRBD2|TRBV11-2|few
CASSKGTSGSSETQYF
TGTGCCAGCAGCAAAGGGACTAGCGGGAGTAGTGAGACCCAGTACTTC
>TRBJ2-1|TRBD2|TRBV9|NA
CASSAPDGTSGYNEQFF
TGTGCCAGCAGCGCCCCTGACGGGACTAGCGGGTACAATGAGCAGTTCTTC
>TRBJ1-1|NA|TRBV2|NA
CAVLDSNTEAFF
TGTGCCGTCCTCGACAGCAACACTGAAGCTTTCTTT
>TRBJ2-1|TRBD2|TRBV2|once
CASEGSGSHNEQFF
TGTGCCAGCGAGGGCAGCGGGAGTCACAATGAGCAGTTCTTC
>TRBJ2-3|TRBD2|TRBV3-1/TRBV3-2|NA
CASSQGRAGVSTDTQYF
TGTGCCAGCAGCCAAGGAAGAGCGGGGGTTAGCACAGATACGCAGTATTTT
>TRBJ2-1|TRBD1|TRBV7-9|NA
CASSPQGAEYNEQFF
TGTGCCAGCAGCCCTCAGGGGGCAGAGTACAATGAGCAGTTCTTC
>TRBJ2-2|TRBD2|TRBV28|NA
CASSFRFTGLAGNTGELFF
TGTGCCAGCAGTTTTAGGTTTACTGGGCTAGCGGGGAACACCGGGGAGCTGTTTTTT
>TRBJ2-5|TRBD1|TRBV24-1|once
CATSDGDRVLHF
TGTGCCACCAGTGACGGGGACAGGGTACTCCACTTC
>TRBJ2-1|NA|TRBV11-2|NA
CASSTYGASAEQFF
TGTGCCAGCAGTACTTACGGAGCTTCAGCTGAGCAGTTCTTC
>TRBJ1-1|NA|TRBV7-3|once
CASTLGVNTEAFF
TGTGCCAGCACCCTAGGTGTGAACACTGAAGCTTTCTTT
>TRBJ2-2|TRBD1|TRBV5-1|NA
CASRPTGGNTGELFF
TGCGCCAGCAGACCTACAGGGGGCAACACCGGGGAGCTGTTTTTT
>TRBJ2-7|TRBD1|TRBV7-9|NA
CASSWGTGDNYEQYF
TGTGCCAGCAGCTGGGGGACAGGGGACAACTACGAGCAGTACTTC
>TRBJ2-2|TRBD1|TRBV7-3|NA
CASSSRTGEAGELFF
TGTGCCAGCAGCTCCAGGACAGGGGAGGCCGGGGAGCTGTTTTTT